These 7 T cell receptor beta chains were sequenced from one sample in a study of post-analysis software for immune sequencing data. Findings and caveats of the study: In patients, TRBV5-6, TRBV5-1 and TRBV20-1 belonged to five TRBV segments found more frequently than in controls.

The TCR beta cDNA libraries contained unique molecular identifiers. Via MiXCR, TCRdb re-called the PCR reads, giving one row per CDR3 protein. The sample holds approximately 690,000 distinct CDR3 sequences, more than 50% seen once. The antigens these receptors bind are not known. Sequencing was done on a sample of blood. These receptors originate from a girl aged 2-10 years with multiple sclerosis.

This chain links TRBV2 with TRBJ2-4, with 8 positions matching TRBD2. The junction had 4 bases not matched to a gene; V was cut back by 1 base and J by 2 bases. In germline, CDR1 is SNHLY, CDR2 FYNNEI. CDR3 size: 16 residues. The CDR3 is CASSEEGLVPKNIQYF. In DNA, the CDR3 is TGTGCCAGCAGTGAAGAGGGACTAGTTCCCAAAAACATTCAGTACTTC.

The chain carries TRBV4-3 and TRBJ1-1; a weak D match, TRBD1 (6 bases). This CDR3 contains 16 residues. V was cut by 0 bases and J by 1 base, with 12 bases left in between. Per germline, CDR1 LGHNA and CDR2 YSLEER. The CDR3 DNA is TGCGCCAGCAGCCAAGAGGCCCCAGGGGCGAACACTGAAGCTTTCTTT. This encodes CASSQEAPGANTEAFF.

V is TRBV20-1 and J is TRBJ2-1, with 8 bases lining up with TRBD2. Germline CDR1 is DFQATT and CDR2 is SNEGSKA (reference sequence). The CDR3 loop spans 14 amino acids. V gave up 3 bases and J gave up 5 bases; unmatched junction bases: 6. The CDR3 loop is CSARGEGLDNEQFF. The CDR3 DNA reads TGCAGTGCTAGGGGGGAGGGACTAGACAATGAGCAGTTCTTC.

The chain links TRBV7-8 to TRBJ2-3; D is possibly TRBD2 (6 bases). The V gene's germline CDR1 is SGHVS and CDR2 FQNEAQ. The CDR3 sequence is 13 residues long. Trimming removed 10 bases at V and 2 bases at J, with 13 bases between. The CDR3 sequence is CANREMSTDTQYF. The CDR3 DNA follows: TGTGCCAACCGGGAGATGTCCACAGATACGCAGTATTTT.

J is TRBJ2-1 and V is TRBV28, with 7 positions matching TRBD1. V was clipped by 5 bases and J by 4 bases; unmatched bases: 5. Germline CDR1 and CDR2: MDHEN and SYDVKM. The CDR3 spans 14 residues. The CDR3 bases are TGTGCCAGCAGTCCCGGGACAGTTTACAATGAGCAGTTCTTC. Amino acid sequence: CASSPGTVYNEQFF.

V usage is TRBV7-2 and J usage is TRBJ2-1; 7 bases match TRBD1. With V trimmed by 3 bases and J by 2 bases, 7 bases remained unmatched. This CDR3 is 16 amino acids long. In germline, CDR1 is SGHTA, CDR2 FQGNSA. The CDR3 nucleotides are TGTGCCAGCAGCTTCCAGGGACAGTCCCCCTACAATGAGCAGTTCTTC. Its translation is CASSFQGQSPYNEQFF.

The rearrangement joins TRBV4-2 to TRBJ2-3; TRBD2 might be the D (5 bases). CDR1 and CDR2 from the germline V gene are LGHNA and YNFKEQ. The CDR3 is made up of 16 amino acids. V lost 0 bases and J lost 0, with 10 bases in between. CDR3 in DNA: TGTGCCAGCAGCCAAGAGGGAGCGCCTAGCACAGATACGCAGTATTTT. Its protein is CASSQEGAPSTDTQYF.